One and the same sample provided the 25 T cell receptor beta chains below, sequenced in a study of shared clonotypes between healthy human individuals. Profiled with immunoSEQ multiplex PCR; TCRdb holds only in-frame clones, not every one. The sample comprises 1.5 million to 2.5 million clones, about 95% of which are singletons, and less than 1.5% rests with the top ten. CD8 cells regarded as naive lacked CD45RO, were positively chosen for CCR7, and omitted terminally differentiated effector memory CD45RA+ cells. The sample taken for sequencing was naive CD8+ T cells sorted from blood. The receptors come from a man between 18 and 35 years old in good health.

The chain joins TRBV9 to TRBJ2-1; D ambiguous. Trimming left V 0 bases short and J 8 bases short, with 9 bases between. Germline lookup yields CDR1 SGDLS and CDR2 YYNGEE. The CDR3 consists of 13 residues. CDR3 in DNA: TGTGCCAGCAGCGTAGCTCCCGCCGATGAGCAGTTCTTC. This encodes CASSVAPADEQFF.

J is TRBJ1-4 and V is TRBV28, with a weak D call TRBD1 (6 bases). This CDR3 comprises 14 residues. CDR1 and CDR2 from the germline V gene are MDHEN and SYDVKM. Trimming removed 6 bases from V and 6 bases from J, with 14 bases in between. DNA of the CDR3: TGTGCCAGCAGGCCGGGACACGACGATGAAAAACTGTTTTTT. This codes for CASRPGHDDEKLFF.

The CDR3 loop reads CASSQGLAGVLQETQYF. The CDR3 DNA reads as TGTGCCAGCAGCCAGGGACTAGCGGGAGTATTACAAGAGACCCAGTACTTC. The chain joins TRBV7-6 to TRBJ2-5, with TRBD2 matching 14 bases. From germline, CDR1 is SGHVS and CDR2 FNYEAQ. The CDR3 is 17 amino acids. V lost 5 bases to trimming and J lost 2 bases; unmatched junction nucleotides: 7. Looking up the rest from reference TRBV7-6 and TRBJ2-5 gives the full variable domain: GAGVSQSPRYKVTKRGQDVALRCDPISGHVSLYWYRQALGQGPEFLTYFNYEAQQDKSGLPNDRFSAERPEGSISTLTIQRTEQRDSAMYRCASSQGLAGVLQETQYFGPGTRLLVL.

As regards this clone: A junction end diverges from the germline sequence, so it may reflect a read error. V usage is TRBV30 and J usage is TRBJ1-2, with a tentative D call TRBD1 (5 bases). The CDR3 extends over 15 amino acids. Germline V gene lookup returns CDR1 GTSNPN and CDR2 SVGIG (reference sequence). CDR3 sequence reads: CAWSVGAGNNDGYTF. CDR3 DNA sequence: TGTGCCTGGAGTGTAGGGGCAGGGAATAACGATGGCTACACCTTC.

The CDR3 reads CASSEKGRGVGNTIYF. Written as DNA, the CDR3 is TGTGCCAGCAGTGAAAAGGGACGAGGTGTTGGAAACACCATATATTTT. The J gene is TRBJ1-3, the V gene TRBV6-1; TRBD1 might be the D (5 bases). V was clipped by 2 bases and J by 3 bases, with 14 bases between them. Germline CDR1 is MNHNS and CDR2 is SASEGT. The CDR3 has 16 amino acids.

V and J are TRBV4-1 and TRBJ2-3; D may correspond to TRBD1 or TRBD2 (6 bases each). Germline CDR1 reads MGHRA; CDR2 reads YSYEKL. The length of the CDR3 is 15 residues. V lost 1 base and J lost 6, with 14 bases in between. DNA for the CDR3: TGCGCCAGCAGCCAAGGGACGGGGGCGTCGGATACGCAGTATTTT. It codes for CASSQGTGASDTQYF.

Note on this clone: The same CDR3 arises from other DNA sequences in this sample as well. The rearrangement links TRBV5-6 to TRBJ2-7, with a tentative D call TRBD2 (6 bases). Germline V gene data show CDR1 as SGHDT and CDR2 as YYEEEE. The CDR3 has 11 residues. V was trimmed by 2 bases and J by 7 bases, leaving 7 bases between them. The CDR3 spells CASSFSGEQYF. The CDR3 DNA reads TGTGCCAGCAGCTTCAGCGGGGAGCAGTACTTC.

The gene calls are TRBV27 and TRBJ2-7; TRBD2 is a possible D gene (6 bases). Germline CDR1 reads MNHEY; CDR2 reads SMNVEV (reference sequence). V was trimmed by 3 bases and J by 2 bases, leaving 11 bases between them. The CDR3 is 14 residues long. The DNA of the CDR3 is TGTGCCAGCAGTTTGGAGGGGTCCGCCTACGAGCAGTACTTC. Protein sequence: CASSLEGSAYEQYF.

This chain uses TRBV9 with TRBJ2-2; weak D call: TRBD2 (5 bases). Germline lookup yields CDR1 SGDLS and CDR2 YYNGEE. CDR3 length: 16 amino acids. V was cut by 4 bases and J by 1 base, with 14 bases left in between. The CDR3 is CASSPRLSGNTGELFF. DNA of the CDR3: TGTGCCAGCAGCCCTCGTTTGAGCGGGAACACCGGGGAGCTGTTTTTT.

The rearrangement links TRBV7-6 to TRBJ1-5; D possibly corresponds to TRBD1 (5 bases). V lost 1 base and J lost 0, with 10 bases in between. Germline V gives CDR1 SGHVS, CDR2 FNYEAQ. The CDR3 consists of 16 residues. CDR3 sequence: CASSLEPGNSNQPQHF. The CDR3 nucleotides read TGTGCCAGCAGCTTAGAGCCAGGGAATAGCAATCAGCCCCAGCATTTT.

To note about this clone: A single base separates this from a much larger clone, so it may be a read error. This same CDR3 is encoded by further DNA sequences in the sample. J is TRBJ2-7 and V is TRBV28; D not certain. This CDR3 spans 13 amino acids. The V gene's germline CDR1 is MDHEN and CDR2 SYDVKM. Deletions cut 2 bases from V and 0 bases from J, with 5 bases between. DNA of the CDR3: TGTGCCAGCAGTTTACGGAGCTCCTACGAGCAGTACTTC. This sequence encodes CASSLRSSYEQYF.

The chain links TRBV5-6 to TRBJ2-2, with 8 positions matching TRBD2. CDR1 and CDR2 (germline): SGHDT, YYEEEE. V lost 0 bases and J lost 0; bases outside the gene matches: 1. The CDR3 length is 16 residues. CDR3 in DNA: TGTGCCAGCAGCTTGGTGGGACTAGCGAACACCGGGGAGCTGTTTTTT. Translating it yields CASSLVGLANTGELFF.

The DNA for the CDR3 is TGTGCCAGCAGTAACAGGGGAGGGGAAGGGATCTATGGCTACACCTTC. This sequence encodes CASSNRGGEGIYGYTF. V gene TRBV27 combines with J gene TRBJ1-2, with 7 positions matching TRBD1. The CDR3 contains 16 residues. V shed 5 bases and J 4 bases; nucleotides not matched to a gene: 13. CDR1 and CDR2 from the germline V gene are MNHEY and SMNVEV (reference sequence).

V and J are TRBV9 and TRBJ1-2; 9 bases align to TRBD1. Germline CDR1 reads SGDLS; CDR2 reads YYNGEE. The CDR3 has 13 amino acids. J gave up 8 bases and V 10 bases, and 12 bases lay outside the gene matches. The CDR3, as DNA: TGTGCCTTTGAACAGGGGGCTTCTCGAGGCTACACCTTC. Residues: CAFEQGASRGYTF.

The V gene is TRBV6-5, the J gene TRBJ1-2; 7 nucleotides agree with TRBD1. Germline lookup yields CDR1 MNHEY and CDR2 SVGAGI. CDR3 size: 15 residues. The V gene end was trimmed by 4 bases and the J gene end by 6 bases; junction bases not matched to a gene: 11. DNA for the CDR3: TGTGCCAGCAGTTCCGAACCCGGGACAGTTCATGGCTACACCTTC. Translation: CASSSEPGTVHGYTF.

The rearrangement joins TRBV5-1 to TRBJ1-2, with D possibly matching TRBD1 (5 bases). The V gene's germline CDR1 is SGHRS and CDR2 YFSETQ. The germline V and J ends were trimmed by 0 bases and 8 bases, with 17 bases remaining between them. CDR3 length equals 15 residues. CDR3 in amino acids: CASSLARDGALGYTF. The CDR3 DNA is TGCGCCAGCAGCTTGGCCCGGGACGGTGCATTGGGCTACACCTTC.

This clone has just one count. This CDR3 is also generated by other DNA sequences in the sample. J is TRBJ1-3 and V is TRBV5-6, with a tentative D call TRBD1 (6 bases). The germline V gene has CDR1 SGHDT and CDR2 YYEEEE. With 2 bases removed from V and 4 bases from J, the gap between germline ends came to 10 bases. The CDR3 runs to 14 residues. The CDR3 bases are TGTGCCAGCAGCTTAGGGGGTTCAGGAAACACCATATATTTT. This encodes CASSLGGSGNTIYF. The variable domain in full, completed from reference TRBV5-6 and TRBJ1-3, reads DAGVTQSPTHLIKTRGQQVTLRCSPKSGHDTVSWYQQALGQGPQFIFQYYEEEERQRGNFPDRFSGHQFPNYSSELNVNALLLGDSALYLCASSLGGSGNTIYFGEGSWLTVV.

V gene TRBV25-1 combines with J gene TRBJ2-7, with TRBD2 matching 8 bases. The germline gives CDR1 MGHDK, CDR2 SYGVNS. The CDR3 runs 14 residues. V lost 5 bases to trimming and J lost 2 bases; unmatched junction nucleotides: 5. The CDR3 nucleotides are TGTGCCAGCAGTACCCTCGGGGGGGCCTACGAGCAGTACTTC. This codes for CASSTLGGAYEQYF.

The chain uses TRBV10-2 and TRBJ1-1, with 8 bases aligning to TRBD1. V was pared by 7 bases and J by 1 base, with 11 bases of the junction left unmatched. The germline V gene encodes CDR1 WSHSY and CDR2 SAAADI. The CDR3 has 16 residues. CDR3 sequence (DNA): TGCGCCAGCAACAGGGGGGGTCAGGAATGGAACACTGAAGCTTTCTTT. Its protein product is CASNRGGQEWNTEAFF.

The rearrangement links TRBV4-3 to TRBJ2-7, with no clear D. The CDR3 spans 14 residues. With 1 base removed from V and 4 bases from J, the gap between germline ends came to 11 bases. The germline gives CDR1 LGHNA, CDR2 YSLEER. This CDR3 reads CASSQGRALYEQYF. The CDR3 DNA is TGCGCCAGCAGCCAAGGCCGGGCCCTGTACGAGCAGTACTTC.

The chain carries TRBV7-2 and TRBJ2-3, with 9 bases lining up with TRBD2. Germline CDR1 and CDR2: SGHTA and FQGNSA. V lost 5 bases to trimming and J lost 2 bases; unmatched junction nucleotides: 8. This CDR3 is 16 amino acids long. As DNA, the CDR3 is TGTGCCAGCAGCGATGGACTAGCGAGCGCCACAGATACGCAGTATTTT. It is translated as CASSDGLASATDTQYF.

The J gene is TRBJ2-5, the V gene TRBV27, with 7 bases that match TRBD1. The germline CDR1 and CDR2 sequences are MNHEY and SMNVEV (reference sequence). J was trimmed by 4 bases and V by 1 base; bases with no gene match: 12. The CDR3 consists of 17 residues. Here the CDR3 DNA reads TGTGCCAGCAGTTTATTAATCCCACAGGGGATCGGAGAGACCCAGTACTTC. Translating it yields CASSLLIPQGIGETQYF.

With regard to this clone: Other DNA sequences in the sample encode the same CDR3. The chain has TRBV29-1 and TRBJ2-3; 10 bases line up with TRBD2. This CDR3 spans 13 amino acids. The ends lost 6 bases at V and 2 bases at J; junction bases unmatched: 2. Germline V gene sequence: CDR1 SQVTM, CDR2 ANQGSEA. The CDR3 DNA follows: TGCAGCGTCGGACTAGCGGACACAGATACGCAGTATTTT. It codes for CSVGLADTDTQYF.

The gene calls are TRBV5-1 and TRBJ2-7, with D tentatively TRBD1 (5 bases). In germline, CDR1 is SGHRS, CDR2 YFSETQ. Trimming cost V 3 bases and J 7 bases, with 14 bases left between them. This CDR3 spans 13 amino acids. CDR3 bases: TGCGCCAGCAGCTCCCTGGGGCAGGGAGAGCAGTACTTC. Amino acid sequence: CASSSLGQGEQYF. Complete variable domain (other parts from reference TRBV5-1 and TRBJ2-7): KAGVTQTPRYLIKTRGQQVTLSCSPISGHRSVSWYQQTPGQGLQFLFEYFSETQRNKGNFPGRFSGRQFSNSRSEMNVSTLELGDSALYLCASSSLGQGEQYFGPGTRLTVT.

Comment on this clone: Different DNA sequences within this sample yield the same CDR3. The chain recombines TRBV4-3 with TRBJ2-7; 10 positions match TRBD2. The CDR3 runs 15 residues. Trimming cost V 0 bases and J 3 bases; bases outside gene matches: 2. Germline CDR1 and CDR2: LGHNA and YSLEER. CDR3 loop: CASSQDTSGIYEQYF. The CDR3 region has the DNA TGCGCCAGCAGCCAAGATACTAGCGGGATCTACGAGCAGTACTTC.